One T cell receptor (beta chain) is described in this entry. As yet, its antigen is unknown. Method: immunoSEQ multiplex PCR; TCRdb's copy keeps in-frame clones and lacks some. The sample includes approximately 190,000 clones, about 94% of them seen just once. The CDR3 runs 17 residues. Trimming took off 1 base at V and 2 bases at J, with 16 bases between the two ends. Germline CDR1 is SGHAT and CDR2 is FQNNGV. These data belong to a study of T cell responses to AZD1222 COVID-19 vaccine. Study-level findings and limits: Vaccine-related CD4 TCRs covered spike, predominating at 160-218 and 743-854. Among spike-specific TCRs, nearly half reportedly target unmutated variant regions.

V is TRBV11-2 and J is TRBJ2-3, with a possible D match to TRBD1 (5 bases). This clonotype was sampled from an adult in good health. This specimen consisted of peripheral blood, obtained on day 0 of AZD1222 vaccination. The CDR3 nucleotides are TGTGCCAGCAGCTTAGTTGGCAGGGTAACGTCCACAGATACGCAGTATTTT. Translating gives CASSLVGRVTSTDTQYF.